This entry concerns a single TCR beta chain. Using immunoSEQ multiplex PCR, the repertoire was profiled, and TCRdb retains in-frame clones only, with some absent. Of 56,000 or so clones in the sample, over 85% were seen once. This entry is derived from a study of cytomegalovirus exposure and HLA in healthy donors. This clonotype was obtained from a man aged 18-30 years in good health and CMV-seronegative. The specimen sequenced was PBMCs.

DNA of the CDR3: TGTGCCAGCAGCTTGTTTACGGGAGGGCCGCTGTACGAGCAGTACTTC. Translating gives CASSLFTGGPLYEQYF. The genes are TRBV5-5 and TRBJ2-7; 8 bases are shared with TRBD2. Trimming at V came to 1 base and at J to 4 bases, leaving 10 bases not matched to a gene. CDR3 length: 16 residues. From germline, CDR1 is SGHKS and CDR2 YYEKEE (reference sequence).